Presented here are 28 T cell receptor beta chains from one specimen sequenced in a study of persistence of HIV-infected CD4 T cells. Their specific antigens are unknown. Cells were stimulated nonspecifically with anti-CD3/anti-CD28 magnetic beads. Sorting of responding CD4+ T cells relied on upregulated CD40 ligand together with CD69. Sequencing used immunoSEQ version 4 in survey mode. The repertoire was sequenced with immunoSEQ multiplex PCR; TCRdb's copy has only in-frame clones and lacks some. The repertoire holds 35,000 to 50,000 clones, with approximately 91% as singletons. The sequencing here drew on CD4+ T cells sorted from PBMCs after roughly 18-hour stimulation, taken from a patient who received antiretroviral therapy. The receptor set was obtained from an adult man with HIV who was CMV-seropositive.

The V call is TRBV18, the J call TRBJ2-7; possibly TRBD1 or TRBD2 for D (5 bases each). V was shortened by 6 bases and J by 2 bases, with 17 bases between the two germline ends. This CDR3 is 15 amino acids long. Germline V CDR1 and CDR2: KGHSH, LQKENI. CDR3 in amino acids: CASSLVGVGTYEQYF. The CDR3 coding sequence is TGTGCCAGCTCCCTGGTGGGGGTAGGGACCTACGAGCAGTACTTC.

V gene TRBV6-5 combines with J gene TRBJ1-1, with no clear D. V was cut by 0 bases and J by 4 bases, with 0 bases left in between. The CDR3 sequence is 11 residues long. Germline V gene lookup returns CDR1 MNHEY and CDR2 SVGAGI. Written as DNA, the CDR3 is TGTGCCAGCAGTTACTCCACTGAAGCTTTCTTT. Its protein is CASSYSTEAFF.

The chain's CDR3 is CASSPQQGSTF. The CDR3 region has the DNA TGTGCCAGCAGCCCCCAACAGGGTTCCACCTTC. The V and J genes are TRBV7-9 and TRBJ1-2; the D gene is possibly TRBD1 (6 bases). The CDR3 sequence is 11 residues long. Germline V gives CDR1 SEHNR, CDR2 FQNEAQ (reference sequence). V lost 5 bases and J lost 13, with 14 bases in between.

The V gene is TRBV29-1, the J gene TRBJ1-1; TRBD1 might be the D (5 bases). The V gene lost 8 bases and the J gene lost 4 bases, with 17 bases spanning the gap. The CDR3 consists of 13 residues. The V gene's germline CDR1 is SQVTM and CDR2 ANQGSEA. The CDR3 bases are TGCAGCTTCGGGGAGGGGTCCGGCACTGAAGCTTTCTTT. Translating gives CSFGEGSGTEAFF. Looking up the rest from reference TRBV29-1 and TRBJ1-1 gives the full variable domain: SAVISQKPSRDICQRGTSLTIQCQVDSQVTMMFWYRQQPGQSLTLIATANQGSEATYESGFVIDKFPISRPNLTFSTLTVSNMSPEDSSIYLCSFGEGSGTEAFFGQGTRLTVV.

V and J are TRBV7-2 and TRBJ2-1; 8 bases line up with TRBD2. The V gene end was trimmed by 1 base and the J gene end by 2 bases; junction bases not matched to a gene: 4. CDR3 length: 16 residues. Germline-derived CDR1 and CDR2 are SGHTA and FQGNSA. CDR3 DNA: TGTGCCAGCAGCTTAGTCGGCGGGGGGACCTACAATGAGCAGTTCTTC. This sequence encodes CASSLVGGGTYNEQFF. Full variable domain (remainder filled in from reference TRBV7-2 and TRBJ2-1): GAGVSQSPSNKVTEKGKDVELRCDPISGHTALYWYRQSLGQGLEFLIYFQGNSAPDKSGLPSDRFSAERTGGSVSTLTIQRTQQEDSAVYLCASSLVGGGTYNEQFFGPGTRLTVL.

This clone has a single count. The chain couples TRBV5-1 to TRBJ2-1, with 7 bases fitting TRBD1. This CDR3 region has 14 residues. In germline, CDR1 is SGHRS, CDR2 YFSETQ. Germline trimming cut 2 bases from V and 8 bases from J; bases unmatched to any gene: 7. In DNA form, the CDR3 reads TGCGCCAGCAGCTTACGACAGGGTCTCGATGAGCAGTTCTTC. Its translation is CASSLRQGLDEQFF.

The chain's CDR3 is CASRGVIGNTIYF. CDR3 nucleotide sequence: TGTGCCAGCAGGGGTGTTATTGGAAACACCATATATTTT. The chain couples TRBV7-2 to TRBJ1-3; the D is unclear. This CDR3 is built from 13 residues. Trimming cost V 6 bases and J 3 bases, with 9 bases left between them. Per germline, CDR1 SGHTA and CDR2 FQGNSA.

V and J are TRBV12-1 and TRBJ1-1; TRBD1 is the table's D call, not checked against the DNA. TRBV12-1 corresponds to a pseudogene. This CDR3 has 17 amino acids. CDR3 in DNA: TGTGCCAGCAGCTTTGGGGGACAGGGCCTCATGAACACTGAAGCTTTCTTT. Translated, it gives CASSFGGQGLMNTEAFF.

The chain joins TRBV9 to TRBJ2-3; maybe TRBD1 (6 bases). CDR1 and CDR2 (germline): SGDLS, YYNGEE. V lost 4 bases, J lost 6 bases, and 15 bases lay in between. CDR3 size: 14 residues. The CDR3 region is CASSIGTSRDTQYF. The CDR3 coding sequence is TGTGCCAGCAGCATAGGGACATCTAGGGATACGCAGTATTTT. Variable domain in full (rest from reference TRBV9 and TRBJ2-3): DSGVTQTPKHLITATGQRVTLRCSPRSGDLSVYWYQQSLDQGLQFLIQYYNGEERAKGNILERFSAQQFPDLHSELNLSSLELGDSALYFCASSIGTSRDTQYFGPGTRLTVL.

This clone has more than one count but fewer than ten. The V and J genes are TRBV10-1 and TRBJ2-2, with 7 bases identical to TRBD1. V shed 5 bases, J shed 1 base, and the junction held 7 bases outside the gene matches. Germline loops: CDR1 WNHNN, CDR2 SYGVQD (reference sequence). The CDR3 contains 16 residues. The CDR3 region is CASSPSGQMNTGELFF. The CDR3 DNA reads as TGCGCCAGCAGTCCATCGGGACAGATGAACACCGGGGAGCTGTTTTTT.

V and J are TRBV28 and TRBJ1-2, with TRBD1 matching 7 bases. Looked up from germline, CDR1 is MDHEN and CDR2 is SYDVKM. The junction had 6 bases not matched to a gene; V was cut back by 4 bases and J by 10 bases. This CDR3 has 12 residues. CDR3 nucleotide sequence: TGTGCCAGCAGTTCAGCGACAGGGCCCTACACCTTC. It codes for CASSSATGPYTF.

This clone is a singleton in its sample. The chain has TRBV2 and TRBJ2-7, with D unresolved. The germline V gene encodes CDR1 SNHLY and CDR2 FYNNEI. With 4 bases removed from V and 2 bases from J, the gap between germline ends came to 3 bases. This CDR3 has 11 residues. Written as DNA, the CDR3 is TGTGCCAGCAGTGGAGCCTACGAGCAGTACTTC. Translation: CASSGAYEQYF.

The count of this clone is one. The CDR3 region is CASSPSGTIEYEQYF. In nucleotides, the CDR3 is TGTGCCAGCAGTCCCTCCGGGACTATCGAATACGAGCAGTACTTC. This chain connects TRBV28 to TRBJ2-7; 7 bases agree with TRBD2. CDR3 size: 15 residues. The V gene's germline CDR1 is MDHEN and CDR2 SYDVKM. Trimming at V came to 5 bases and at J to 4 bases, leaving 11 bases not matched to a gene.

This chain joins TRBV7-9 and TRBJ1-1, with TRBD1 matching over 9 bases. The germline V gene has CDR1 SEHNR and CDR2 FQNEAQ (reference sequence). The CDR3 is made up of 12 amino acids. The J segment lost 11 bases and the V segment lost 3 bases, leaving 4 bases of the junction unmatched. DNA of the CDR3: TGTGCCAGCAGCTTCAGACAGGGGGGGGCTTTCTTT. Translation gives CASSFRQGGAFF.

J is TRBJ2-2 and V is TRBV21-1; the DNA was not used to check the table's D call, TRBD2. TRBV21-1 is a documented pseudogene. The CDR3 totals 14 residues. The CDR3: CASSSSNRTGELFF. Written as DNA, the CDR3 is TGTGCCAGCAGTAGTTCCAACCGCACCGGGGAGCTGTTTTTT.

This rearrangement joins TRBV6-9 to TRBJ1-1, with D tentatively TRBD1 (6 bases). This CDR3 is built from 14 residues. Germline assignment: CDR1 MNHGY and CDR2 SVAAGI. CDR3 sequence: CNSSYVGGNTEAFF. For the CDR3, the DNA is TGTAACAGCAGTTATGTAGGGGGAAACACTGAAGCTTTCTTT.

The chain is built from TRBV19 and TRBJ2-6; 10 bases line up with TRBD1. V lost 5 bases and J lost 4; bases outside the gene matches: 5. This CDR3 has 16 residues. Germline V gene lookup returns CDR1 LNHDA and CDR2 SQIVND (reference sequence). The CDR3 bases are TGTGCCAGTAGTCGTGGGACAGGGGTCGGGGCCAACGTCCTGACTTTC. Translated, it gives CASSRGTGVGANVLTF.

The chain recombines TRBV10-1 with TRBJ2-2; TRBD1 or TRBD2 may be the D gene (5 bases each). The CDR3 sequence is 17 residues long. Germline V gene sequence: CDR1 WNHNN, CDR2 SYGVQD (reference sequence). V lost 3 bases, J lost 5 bases, and 19 bases lay in between. CDR3 amino acids: CASSDPGTPERTGELFF. The CDR3 DNA reads TGCGCCAGCAGTGACCCCGGGACCCCGGAAAGGACCGGGGAGCTGTTTTTT.

In this sample, this clone turned up once. The genes are TRBV20-1 and TRBJ2-1; 10 bases agree with TRBD1. The CDR3 length is 13 residues. CDR1 is DFQATT, CDR2 SNEGSKA, per germline (reference sequence). V lost 3 bases and J lost 12; bases outside the gene matches: 8. The CDR3 protein is CSASSGQGVGQFF. For the CDR3, the DNA is TGCAGTGCTAGTTCCGGACAGGGGGTCGGGCAGTTCTTC.

This clone showed up just once. The rearrangement joins TRBV3-1 (or the pseudogene TRBV3-2) to TRBJ2-7; D possibly corresponds to TRBD2 (6 bases). Trimming took 1 base from V and 0 from J, leaving 13 bases between them. The CDR3 has 16 residues. Germline CDR1 is LGHDT and CDR2 is YNNKEL (reference sequence). The CDR3 nucleotides are TGTGCCAGCAGCCAAGGGGGGAGCGGGCCCTCCTACGAGCAGTACTTC. This codes for CASSQGGSGPSYEQYF.

This clone has just a few counts. The rearrangement uses TRBV4-1 and TRBJ2-1; possibly TRBD1 or TRBD2 for D (5 bases each). In germline, CDR1 is MGHRA, CDR2 YSYEKL. V was trimmed by 4 bases and J by 3 bases, leaving 10 bases between them. There are 14 residues in the CDR3. The CDR3 sequence: CASSPGRDYNEQFF. CDR3 bases: TGCGCCAGCAGCCCGGGACGCGACTACAATGAGCAGTTCTTC.

This chain links TRBV2 with TRBJ1-6; maybe TRBD1 (5 bases). Between the trimmed V and J ends, which lost 6 bases and 5 bases, there was a span of 14 bases. CDR1 is SNHLY, CDR2 FYNNEI, per germline. This CDR3 spans 15 amino acids. The DNA for the CDR3 is TGTGCCAGCAGGATCCGAGACAGCGATAATTCACCCCTCCACTTT. Protein product: CASRIRDSDNSPLHF.

The V call is TRBV6-5, the J call TRBJ2-3, with 11 bases fitting TRBD2. This CDR3 is 16 amino acids long. Germline-derived CDR1 and CDR2 are MNHEY and SVGAGI. With V trimmed by 2 bases and J by 5 bases, 6 bases remained unmatched. CDR3 bases: TGTGCCAGCAGTTACGCTAGCGGGGGGTCTGAAGATACGCAGTATTTT. Translated, it gives CASSYASGGSEDTQYF.

This chain's CDR3 is CASSPSSRNQPQHF. The CDR3 DNA follows: TGTGCCAGCAGCCCCTCAAGCCGCAATCAGCCCCAGCATTTT. This chain links TRBV28 with TRBJ1-5; no clear D. Germline loops: CDR1 MDHEN, CDR2 SYDVKM. V was clipped by 6 bases and J by 2 bases, with 11 bases between them. CDR3 length: 14 residues.

This chain links TRBV18 with TRBJ1-5; D is unclear. The CDR3 extends over 13 amino acids. V lost 1 base, J lost 6 bases, and 7 bases lay in between. Per the germline V gene, CDR1 is KGHSH and CDR2 is LQKENI. CDR3 DNA sequence: TGTGCCAGCTCACCACAAGTTTTTCAGCCCCAGCATTTT. This gives the protein CASSPQVFQPQHF. The whole variable domain, remainder taken from reference TRBV18 and TRBJ1-5, is NAGVMQNPRHLVRRRGQEARLRCSPMKGHSHVYWYRQLPEEGLKFMVYLQKENIIDESGMPKERFSAEFPKEGPSILRIQQVVRGDSAAYFCASSPQVFQPQHFGDGTRLSIL.

V and J are TRBV3-1 (or the pseudogene TRBV3-2) and TRBJ1-1; D unresolved. CDR1 and CDR2 (germline): LGHDT, YNNKEL (reference sequence). Trimming left V 3 bases short and J 1 base short, with 12 bases between. The CDR3 is 15 amino acids. The CDR3 sequence is CASSQREIRNTEAFF. DNA for the CDR3: TGTGCCAGCAGCCAGCGGGAAATCCGGAACACTGAAGCTTTCTTT.

The chain carries TRBV28 and TRBJ2-1, with 8 bases that match TRBD1. This CDR3 spans 15 amino acids. V was clipped by 6 bases and J by 4 bases; unmatched bases: 8. Germline values: CDR1 MDHEN, CDR2 SYDVKM. The CDR3 DNA is TGTGCCAGCAGCCGAGGGACAGGTAATTACAATGAGCAGTTCTTC. This codes for CASSRGTGNYNEQFF.

The genes are TRBV5-1 and TRBJ2-6; D ambiguous. Germline values: CDR1 SGHRS, CDR2 YFSETQ. This CDR3 is built from 13 residues. Trimming shortened V by 4 bases and J by 4 bases, and 6 bases separated the two germline ends. The DNA for the CDR3 is TGCGCCAGCAGCCTCCCCGGGGCCAACGTCCTGACTTTC. This codes for CASSLPGANVLTF.